This note documents a single TCR beta chain sequence. Its antigen is not identified. Clones were sequenced by immunoSEQ multiplex PCR, and TCRdb holds only the in-frame ones, with some missing. The sample carries 400,000 or so clones, roughly nine tenths recorded once. Trimming pared 2 bases from V and 7 bases from J, leaving 23 bases between. The CDR3 runs to 17 residues. Germline V CDR1 and CDR2: MNHNS, SASEGT. This entry belongs to a study of Ad26.COV2.S vaccination and SARS-CoV-2 variants. Overall study: Donor joined the COV1001 Ad26.COV2.S trial arm. Ad26.COV2.S was injected intramuscularly once or twice, 56 days apart. Study results and limitations: Spike-specific TCR breadth ran higher among vaccine recipients than placebo recipients.

Treatment indicated: about 20 received Ad26.COV2.S at low or high dose, single or two shots; roughly five received placebo; per-sample allocation not given. After the first vaccine or placebo injection, samples were drawn on day 63. The material sequenced was peripheral blood, taken in a trial of Ad26.COV2.S vaccine versus placebo. V is TRBV6-1 and J is TRBJ1-2; D perhaps matches TRBD1 (5 bases). The sequence derives from a person between 18 and 65 years old who received the Ad26.COV2.S COVID-19 vaccine or a placebo. CDR3: CASSEYVRGEEGSGYTF. In nucleotides, the CDR3 is TGTGCCAGCAGTGAATATGTAAGGGGCGAGGAGGGCTCTGGCTACACCTTC.